This T cell receptor (beta chain) was retrieved from a study of blood T cell repertoires in COVID-19. The data were produced by immunoSEQ multiplex PCR, yet TCRdb's version contains in-frame clones alone and is incomplete. Here the sample spans a few hundred thousand clones, around 89% being singletons. Input material: PBMCs or T cells enriched from blood (not recorded which). The source of this sequence is a middle-aged woman who had recovered from COVID-19.

This CDR3 reads CATSKPNSPLHF. The CDR3 region has the DNA TGTGCCACCAGCAAGCCTAATTCACCCCTCCACTTT. V and J are TRBV15 and TRBJ1-6, with D hard to call. The CDR3 contains 12 residues. Germline CDR1 LNHNV, CDR2 YYDKDF (reference sequence). Deletions cut 4 bases from V and 6 bases from J, with 4 bases between.